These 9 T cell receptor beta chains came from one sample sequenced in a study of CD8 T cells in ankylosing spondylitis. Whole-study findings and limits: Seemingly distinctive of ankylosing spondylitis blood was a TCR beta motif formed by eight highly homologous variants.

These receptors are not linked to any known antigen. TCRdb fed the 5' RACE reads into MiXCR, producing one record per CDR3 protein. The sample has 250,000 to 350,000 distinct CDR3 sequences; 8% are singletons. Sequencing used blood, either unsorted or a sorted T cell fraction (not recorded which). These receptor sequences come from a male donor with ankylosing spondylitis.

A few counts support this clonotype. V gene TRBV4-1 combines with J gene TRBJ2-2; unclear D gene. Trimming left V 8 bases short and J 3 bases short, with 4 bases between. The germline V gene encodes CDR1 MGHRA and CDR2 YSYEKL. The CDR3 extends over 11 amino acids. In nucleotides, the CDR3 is TGCGCCAGCGGATACACCGGGGAGCTGTTTTTT. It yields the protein CASGYTGELFF.

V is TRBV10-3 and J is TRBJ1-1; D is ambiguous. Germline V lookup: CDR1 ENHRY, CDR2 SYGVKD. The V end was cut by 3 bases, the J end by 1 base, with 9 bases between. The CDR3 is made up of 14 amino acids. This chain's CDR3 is CAISDLGENTEAFF. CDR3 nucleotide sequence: TGTGCCATCAGTGATCTCGGGGAGAACACTGAAGCTTTCTTT.

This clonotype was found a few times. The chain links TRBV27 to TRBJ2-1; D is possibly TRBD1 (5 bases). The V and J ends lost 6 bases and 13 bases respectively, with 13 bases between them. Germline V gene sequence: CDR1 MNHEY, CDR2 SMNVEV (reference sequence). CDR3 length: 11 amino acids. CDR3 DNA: TGTGCCAGCAGCACAGGACCTTCACAGTTCTTC. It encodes CASSTGPSQFF.

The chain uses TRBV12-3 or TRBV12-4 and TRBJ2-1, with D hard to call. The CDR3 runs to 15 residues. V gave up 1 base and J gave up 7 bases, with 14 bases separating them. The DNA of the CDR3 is TGTGCCAGCAGTTTAGGGCAAGAGTGGTGGAATGAGCAGTTCTTC. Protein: CASSLGQEWWNEQFF.

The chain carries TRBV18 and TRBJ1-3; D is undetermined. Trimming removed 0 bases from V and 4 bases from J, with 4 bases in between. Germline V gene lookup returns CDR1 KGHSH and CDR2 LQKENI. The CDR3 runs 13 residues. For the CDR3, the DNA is TGTGCCAGCTCACCACCTCAAGGAAACACCATATATTTT. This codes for CASSPPQGNTIYF.

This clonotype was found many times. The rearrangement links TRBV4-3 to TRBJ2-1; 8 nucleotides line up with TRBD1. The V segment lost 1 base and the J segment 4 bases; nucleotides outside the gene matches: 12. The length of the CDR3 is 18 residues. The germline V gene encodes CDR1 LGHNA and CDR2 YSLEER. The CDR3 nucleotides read TGCGCCAGCAGCCAAGGACGTTGGGGACAGGTCCTTTACAATGAGCAGTTCTTC. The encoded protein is CASSQGRWGQVLYNEQFF.

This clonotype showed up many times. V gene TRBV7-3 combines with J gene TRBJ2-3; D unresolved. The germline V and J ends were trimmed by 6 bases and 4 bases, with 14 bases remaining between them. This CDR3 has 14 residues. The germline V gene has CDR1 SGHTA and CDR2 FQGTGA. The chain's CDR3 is CASRPDPRADTQYF. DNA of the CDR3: TGTGCCAGCAGACCCGACCCCCGGGCAGATACGCAGTATTTT. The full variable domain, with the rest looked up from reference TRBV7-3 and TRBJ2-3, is GAGVSQTPSNKVTEKGKYVELRCDPISGHTALYWYRQSLGQGPEFLIYFQGTGAADDSGLPNDRFFAVRPEGSVSTLKIQRTERGDSAVYLCASRPDPRADTQYFGPGTRLTVL.

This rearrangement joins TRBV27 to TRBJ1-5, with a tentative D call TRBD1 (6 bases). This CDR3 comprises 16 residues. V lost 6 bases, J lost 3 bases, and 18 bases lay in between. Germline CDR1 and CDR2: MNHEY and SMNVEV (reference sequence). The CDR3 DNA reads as TGTGCCAGCAGGCTTTTGGGGGGGCCTGACAATCAGCCCCAGCATTTT. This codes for CASRLLGGPDNQPQHF.

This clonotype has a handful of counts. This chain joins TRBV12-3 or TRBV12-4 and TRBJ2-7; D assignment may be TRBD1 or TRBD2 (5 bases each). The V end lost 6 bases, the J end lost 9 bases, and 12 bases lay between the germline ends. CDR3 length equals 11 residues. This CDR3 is CASSFGAGQYF. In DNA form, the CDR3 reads TGTGCCAGCAGCTTCGGGGCAGGGCAGTACTTC.